This passage covers 9 T cell receptor beta chains from one sample sequenced in a study of CD8+ T cells in alopecia areata. cDNA prepared by RNA extraction and subsequent reverse transcription served as the template for sequencing. This table comes from immunoSEQ multiplex PCR, and its TCRdb copy is limited to in-frame clones, with some not included. The data show about 200,000 clones, roughly two fifths seen once. Treatment described: oral pan-JAK inhibitor, 5-10 mg twice daily. The sample consisted of CD4+ T cells sorted from blood, taken between weeks 30 and 35, from a patient treated with tofacitinib. These receptors originate from a human donor with alopecia areata.

The chain uses TRBV6-5 and TRBJ2-5; tentatively, D is TRBD1 or TRBD2 (5 bases each). The CDR3 runs 13 residues. V lost 6 bases and J 5 bases, leaving 13 bases between the germline ends. CDR1 and CDR2 (germline): MNHEY, SVGAGI. CDR3 protein: CASSSRGRETQYF. In DNA form, the CDR3 reads TGTGCCAGCAGCTCGAGGGGTCGGGAGACCCAGTACTTC.

V is TRBV30 and J is TRBJ2-2; 8 nucleotides align to TRBD1. The CDR3 runs 17 residues. Per the germline V gene, CDR1 is GTSNPN and CDR2 is SVGIG (reference sequence). The junction had 18 bases not matched to a gene; V was cut back by 8 bases and J by 4 bases. CDR3 in amino acids: CAGRRDRTPASTGELFF. DNA for the CDR3: TGTGCCGGACGCCGGGACAGGACTCCGGCGAGCACCGGGGAGCTGTTTTTT.

CDR3: CASSEERQETQYF. The CDR3 DNA reads as TGTGCCAGCAGCGAGGAGCGGCAAGAGACCCAGTACTTC. The chain joins TRBV5-4 to TRBJ2-5; a possible D gene is TRBD2 (5 bases). CDR1 is SGHNT and CDR2 is YYREEE in the germline V gene (reference sequence). This CDR3 has 13 amino acids. The V end lost 4 bases, the J end lost 2 bases, and 9 bases lay between the germline ends.

The J gene is TRBJ1-1, the V gene TRBV2, with D maybe TRBD1 (5 bases). The CDR3 is made up of 15 amino acids. V was pared by 1 base and J by 2 bases, with 11 bases between. Germline V gene sequence: CDR1 SNHLY, CDR2 FYNNEI. DNA for the CDR3: TGTGCCAGCAGTGAAGGGCAGGGCGGTAACACTGAAGCTTTCTTT. This encodes CASSEGQGGNTEAFF.

The chain joins TRBV15 to TRBJ2-7; D is uncertain. The CDR3 runs to 15 residues. Germline V gene sequence: CDR1 LNHNV, CDR2 YYDKDF (reference sequence). The V and J ends lost 0 bases and 0 bases respectively, with 9 bases between them. The CDR3 reads CATSRDLQVSYEQYF. The CDR3 coding sequence is TGTGCCACCAGCAGAGATTTGCAGGTCTCCTACGAGCAGTACTTC.

The rearrangement joins TRBV9 to TRBJ1-6; TRBD1 matches at 9 bases. V shed 6 bases and J 10 bases; nucleotides not matched to a gene: 8. CDR1 is SGDLS and CDR2 is YYNGEE in the germline V gene. The CDR3 sequence is 14 residues long. CDR3 residues: CASTPGTGTSPLHF. In DNA form, the CDR3 reads TGTGCCAGCACCCCCGGGACAGGGACGTCACCCCTCCACTTT.

The chain carries TRBV27 and TRBJ1-1; D gene uncertain. Germline V CDR1 and CDR2: MNHEY, SMNVEV (reference sequence). This CDR3 has 8 residues. V was shortened by 10 bases and J by 11 bases, with 8 bases between the two germline ends. As DNA, the CDR3 is TGTGCCATCCTAGTTGCTTTCTTT. Its translation is CAILVAFF.

V gene TRBV4-2 combines with J gene TRBJ1-2; 11 nucleotides line up with TRBD1. Germline lookup yields CDR1 LGHNA and CDR2 YNFKEQ. V lost 2 bases, J lost 3 bases, and 5 bases stayed unmatched. This CDR3 region has 16 residues. For the CDR3, the DNA is TGTGCCAGCAGCCAACGGACAGGGGGCGTCGACTATGGCTACACCTTC. It codes for CASSQRTGGVDYGYTF.

This clone was seen more than once but under ten times. The chain has TRBV7-2 and TRBJ2-1, with 8 bases that match TRBD2. V dropped 1 base and J dropped 4; count of bases not matched to a gene: 3. Per the germline V gene, CDR1 is SGHTA and CDR2 is FQGNSA. The CDR3 has 15 amino acids. The CDR3 protein is CASSLGPGGYNEQFF. CDR3 coding DNA: TGTGCCAGCAGCTTAGGTCCGGGGGGGTACAATGAGCAGTTCTTC.